This TCR beta chain was documented in a study of tumor and adjacent non-tumor tissue in lung cancer. On the study more broadly: Histology: 12 adenocarcinoma, a couple of squamous cell carcinoma, 1 small cell lung cancer. Patients were aged about 31 to 85, about ten men and about five women, stage I to III.

With regard to this clonotype: Its antigen is as yet unknown. The CDR3 does not end in the conserved phenylalanine or tryptophan, so this is likely a read error.

CDR1 is SGHNT and CDR2 is YYREEE in the germline V gene (reference sequence). This CDR3 comprises 15 residues. The template was RNA from unsorted bulk tissue. Chemotherapy-naive patients with new lung cancer underwent thoracic surgery in China, August–late 2014. A modified ARM-PCR protocol with three rounds of nested PCR amplified TCRbeta. TCRdb ran MiXCR on the multiplex PCR reads and lists one entry per CDR3 protein. This sample has fewer than 120,000 distinct CDR3 sequences; approximately 84% occur once, and the top ten carry approximately 24%. General study points: In normal lung, the top 100 clones were significantly more dominant than in tumor.

The sequenced sample was lung tumor tissue. The chain employs TRBV5-4 and TRBJ2-1; D remains ambiguous. The receptor comes from a man between 70 and 80 years old with non-small cell lung cancer. CDR3 nucleotide sequence: TGTGCCTGCAGCCTTTCATCCCAGCTGAGCAATGAGCAGTTCCTC. Translating it yields CACSLSSQLSNEQFL.